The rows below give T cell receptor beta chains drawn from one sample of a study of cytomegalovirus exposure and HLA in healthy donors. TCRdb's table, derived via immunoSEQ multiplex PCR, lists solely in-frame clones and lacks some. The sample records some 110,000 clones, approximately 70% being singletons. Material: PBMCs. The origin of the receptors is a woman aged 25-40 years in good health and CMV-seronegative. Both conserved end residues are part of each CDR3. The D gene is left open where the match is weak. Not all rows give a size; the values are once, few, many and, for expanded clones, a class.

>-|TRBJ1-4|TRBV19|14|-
CASSIGGANEKLFF
TGTGCCAGTAGTATTGGGGGGGCTAATGAAAAACTGTTTTTT
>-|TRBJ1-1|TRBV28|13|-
CASYPGLNTEAFF
TGTGCCAGCTATCCAGGGCTGAACACTGAAGCTTTCTTT
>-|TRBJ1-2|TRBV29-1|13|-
CSFSTGDHYGYTF
TGCAGCTTCTCTACGGGGGACCACTATGGCTACACCTTC
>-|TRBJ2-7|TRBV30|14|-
CAWGFGHSSYEQYF
TGTGCCTGGGGTTTTGGACACTCATCCTACGAGCAGTACTTC
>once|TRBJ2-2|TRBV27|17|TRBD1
CASSLGAGTGGTGELFF
TGTGCCAGCAGTTTAGGTGCGGGGACAGGGGGCACCGGGGAGCTGTTTTTT
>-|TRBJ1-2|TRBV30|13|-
CAGPGGLNYGYTF
TGTGCCGGACCTGGGGGACTCAACTATGGCTACACCTTC
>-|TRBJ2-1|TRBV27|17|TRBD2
CASSSSSGRVRVNEQFF
TGTGCCAGCAGTTCTTCTAGCGGGAGGGTGAGGGTCAATGAGCAGTTCTTC
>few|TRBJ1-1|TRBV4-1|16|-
CASSQATGTSNTEAFF
TGCGCCAGCAGCCAGGCGACCGGGACATCGAACACTGAAGCTTTCTTT
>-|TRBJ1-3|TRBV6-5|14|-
CASSYGQGGNTIYF
TGTGCCAGCAGTTACGGGCAGGGTGGAAACACCATATATTTT
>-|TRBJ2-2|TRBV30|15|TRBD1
CAWSAGTVNTGELFF
TGTGCCTGGAGTGCCGGGACAGTCAACACCGGGGAGCTGTTTTTT
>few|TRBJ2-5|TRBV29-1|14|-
CSVEGTALLGTQYF
TGCAGCGTTGAAGGGACAGCCCTTTTGGGGACCCAGTACTTC
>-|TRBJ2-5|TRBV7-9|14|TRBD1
CASSPTDRVETQYF
TGTGCCAGCAGCCCCACGGACAGGGTAGAGACCCAGTACTTC
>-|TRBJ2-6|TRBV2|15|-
CASTRANSGANVLTF
TGTGCCAGCACCAGGGCCAACTCTGGGGCCAACGTCCTGACTTTC
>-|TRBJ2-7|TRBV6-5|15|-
CASSYSQPRAYEQYF
TGTGCCAGCAGTTACTCGCAGCCTCGGGCCTACGAGCAGTACTTC
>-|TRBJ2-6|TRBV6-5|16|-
CASSYSANSGANVLTF
TGTGCCAGCAGTTACTCCGCTAACTCTGGGGCCAACGTCCTGACTTTC
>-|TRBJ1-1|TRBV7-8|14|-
CASSRWTANTEAFF
TGTGCCAGCAGCCGCTGGACAGCGAACACTGAAGCTTTCTTT
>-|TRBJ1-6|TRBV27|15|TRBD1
CASSLATGSNSPLHF
TGTGCCAGCAGTTTGGCGACAGGGTCCAATTCACCCCTCCACTTT
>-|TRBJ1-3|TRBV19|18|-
CASSTIILTTTSGNTIYF
TGTGCCAGTAGTACAATAATCCTCACTACCACCTCTGGAAACACCATATATTTT
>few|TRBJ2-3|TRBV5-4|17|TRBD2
CASSTGLAGMGTDTQYF
TGTGCCAGCAGCACCGGACTAGCGGGAATGGGGACAGATACGCAGTATTTT
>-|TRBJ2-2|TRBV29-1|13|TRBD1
CSVGTANTGELFF
TGCAGCGTCGGGACAGCGAACACCGGGGAGCTGTTTTTT
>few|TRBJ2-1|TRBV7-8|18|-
CASSLRTPGQSSSDEQFF
TGTGCCAGCAGCTTACGCACCCCGGGACAAAGTAGTTCGGATGAGCAGTTCTTC
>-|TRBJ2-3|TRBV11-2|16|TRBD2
CASSYFRLAGNDTQYF
TGTGCCAGCAGTTACTTCAGACTAGCGGGGAATGATACGCAGTATTTT
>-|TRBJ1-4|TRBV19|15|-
CASSTQRGHGEKLFF
TGTGCCAGTAGTACCCAGAGAGGGCATGGTGAAAAACTGTTTTTT
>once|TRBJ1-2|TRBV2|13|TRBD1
CASTGQGIVGYTF
TGTGCCAGCACGGGACAGGGGATAGTTGGCTACACCTTC
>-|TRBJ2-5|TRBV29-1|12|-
CSAPGLGETQYF
TGCAGCGCCCCGGGACTCGGGGAGACCCAGTACTTC
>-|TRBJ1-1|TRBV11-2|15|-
CASRMGGWGNTEAFF
TGTGCCAGCAGGATGGGGGGGTGGGGTAACACTGAAGCTTTCTTT
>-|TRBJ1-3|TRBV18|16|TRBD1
CASSSGQPRPGNTIYF
TGTGCCAGCTCATCGGGACAGCCTCGACCTGGAAACACCATATATTTT
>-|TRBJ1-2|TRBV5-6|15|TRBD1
CASSRVGQGAEGYTF
TGTGCCAGCAGCCGTGTCGGGCAGGGGGCGGAGGGCTACACCTTC
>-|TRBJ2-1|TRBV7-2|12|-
CASSLYIGEQFF
TGTGCCAGCAGCCTTTATATCGGGGAGCAGTTCTTC
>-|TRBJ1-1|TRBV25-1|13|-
CASSVTGNTEAFF
TGTGCCAGCAGTGTTACAGGGAACACTGAAGCTTTCTTT
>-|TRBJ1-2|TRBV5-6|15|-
CASSLVGGLTYGYTF
TGTGCCAGCAGCTTGGTGGGGGGACTTACTTATGGCTACACCTTC
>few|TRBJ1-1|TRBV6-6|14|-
CASSYGGIEEGAFF
TGTGCCAGCAGTTACGGGGGAATCGAGGAGGGGGCTTTCTTT
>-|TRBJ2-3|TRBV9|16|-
CASSVTGFQYSDTQYF
TGTGCCAGCAGCGTAACGGGGTTCCAATATTCAGATACGCAGTATTTT
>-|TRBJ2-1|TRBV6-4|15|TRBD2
CASSPRAGGGNEQFF
TGTGCCAGCAGTCCACGAGCGGGAGGAGGTAATGAGCAGTTCTTC
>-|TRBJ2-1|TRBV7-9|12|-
CASSPPRGEQFF
TGTGCCAGCAGCCCGCCCAGGGGCGAGCAGTTCTTC
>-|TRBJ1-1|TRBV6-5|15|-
CASSSTGRTNTEAFF
TGTGCCAGCAGTTCGACAGGTCGTACGAACACTGAAGCTTTCTTT
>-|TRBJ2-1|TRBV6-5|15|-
CASSPPGLHYNEQFF
TGTGCCAGCAGCCCACCGGGACTGCATTACAATGAGCAGTTCTTC
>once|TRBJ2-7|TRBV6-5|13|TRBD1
CASRPGQYYEQYF
TGTGCCAGCAGACCGGGACAGTACTACGAGCAGTACTTC
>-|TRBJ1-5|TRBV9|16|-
CASSPFGGGWNQPQHF
TGTGCCAGCAGCCCCTTCGGGGGTGGATGGAATCAGCCCCAGCATTTT
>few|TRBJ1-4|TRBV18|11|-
CATTTGEKLFF
TGTGCCACCACGACGGGGGAAAAACTGTTTTTT
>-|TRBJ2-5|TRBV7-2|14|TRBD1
CASAGWDRDKTQYF
TGTGCCAGCGCGGGCTGGGACAGGGACAAGACCCAGTACTTC
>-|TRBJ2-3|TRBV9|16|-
CASSPEGAVVTDTQYF
TGTGCCAGCAGCCCCGAGGGAGCTGTCGTCACAGATACGCAGTATTTT
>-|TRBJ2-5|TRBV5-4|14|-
CASSPGDSQETQYF
TGTGCCAGCAGTCCTGGTGACAGTCAAGAGACCCAGTACTTC